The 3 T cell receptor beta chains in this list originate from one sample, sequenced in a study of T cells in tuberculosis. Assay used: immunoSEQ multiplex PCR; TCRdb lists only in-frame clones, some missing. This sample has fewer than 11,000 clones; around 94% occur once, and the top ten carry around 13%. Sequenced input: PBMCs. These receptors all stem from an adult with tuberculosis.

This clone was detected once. The CDR3 region is CASSFATTSYNEQFF. Written as DNA, the CDR3 is TGCGCCAGCAGCTTCGCCACGACTAGTTACAATGAGCAGTTCTTC. The chain joins TRBV5-1 to TRBJ2-1, with D perhaps TRBD2 (6 bases). CDR1 and CDR2 (germline): SGHRS, YFSETQ. The CDR3 length is 15 residues. The V gene lost 2 bases and the J gene lost 4 bases, with 13 bases spanning the gap.

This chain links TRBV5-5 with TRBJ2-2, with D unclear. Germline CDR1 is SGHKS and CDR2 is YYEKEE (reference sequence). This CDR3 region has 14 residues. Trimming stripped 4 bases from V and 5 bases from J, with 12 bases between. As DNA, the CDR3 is TGTGCCAGCAGCGAGGATTTAGGTACCGGGGAGCTGTTTTTT. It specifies CASSEDLGTGELFF.

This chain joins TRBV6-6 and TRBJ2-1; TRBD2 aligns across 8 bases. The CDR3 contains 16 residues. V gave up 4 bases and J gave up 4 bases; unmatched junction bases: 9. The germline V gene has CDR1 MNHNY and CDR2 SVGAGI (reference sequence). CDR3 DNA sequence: TGTGCCAGCAGTTTTACGGGGGGGGGAAATTACAATGAGCAGTTCTTC. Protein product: CASSFTGGGNYNEQFF.